The rows below give T cell receptor beta chains drawn from one sample of a study of shared clonotypes between healthy human individuals. Sequencing used immunoSEQ multiplex PCR; TCRdb keeps in-frame clones, though not all of them. The table includes more than 400,000 clones, approximately 95% detected once. The sample taken for sequencing was naive CD4+ T cells sorted from blood. The receptors here all came from a young woman in good health. CDR3s include the opening cysteine and the closing phenylalanine or tryptophan. D genes are given only for firm matches. Clone size is stated in some rows and not others, as once, few, many or a class when expanded.

>TRBV20-1|TRBJ2-7|once|NA
TGCAGTGCTTCAAAATACGAGCAGTACTTC
CSASKYEQYF
>TRBV5-1|TRBJ2-3|NA|NA
TGCGCCAGCAGCGGCGTAATCGGGACCAGCACAGATACGCAGTATTTT
CASSGVIGTSTDTQYF
>TRBV6-1|TRBJ1-4|NA|NA
TGTGCCAGCCTGTCGGGTGCAACTAATGAAAAACTGTTTTTT
CASLSGATNEKLFF
>TRBV19|TRBJ1-3|NA|NA
TGTGCCAGTAGTAGCACAGGCCTGGGAGGAAACACCATATATTTT
CASSSTGLGGNTIYF
>TRBV4-2|TRBJ2-1|NA|NA
TGTGCCAGCAGCCAAAGGGGGGGCCCGACAGGGTTGAAGAATGAGCAGTTCTTC
CASSQRGGPTGLKNEQFF
>TRBV27|TRBJ2-3|NA|NA
TGTGCCAGCAGTTTTCGGGTGTTGCAGTTAGATACGCAGTATTTT
CASSFRVLQLDTQYF
>TRBV5-1|TRBJ2-1|NA|TRBD1
TGCGCCAGCAGCCAAGGGACAGCTTACAATGAGCAGTTCTTC
CASSQGTAYNEQFF
>TRBV5-4|TRBJ2-1|NA|TRBD2
TGTGCCAGCAGGGTGGGACTAGCAGTCCCCAATGAGCAGTTCTTC
CASRVGLAVPNEQFF
>TRBV7-9|TRBJ1-5|NA|NA
TGTGCCAGCTTAAGGGGGTCGAAGAGCAATCAGCCCCAGCATTTT
CASLRGSKSNQPQHF
>TRBV5-4|TRBJ1-5|NA|NA
TGTGCCAGCAGCTTGCCCGGGGGGCCCCAGCATTTT
CASSLPGGPQHF
>TRBV6-1|TRBJ2-7|NA|NA
TGTGCCAGCAGTGATTTTGGCAGGGCAGTTTACGAGCAGTACTTC
CASSDFGRAVYEQYF
>TRBV27|TRBJ1-5|NA|TRBD1
TGTGCCAGCAGTTTACGGGGGACAGTTCAGCCCCAGCATTTT
CASSLRGTVQPQHF
>TRBV7-8|TRBJ2-7|NA|NA
TGTGCCAGCAGCTTTAGTTGGTACGAGCAGTACTTC
CASSFSWYEQYF
>TRBV27|TRBJ2-3|NA|TRBD1
TGTGCCAGCACCAGGGGGACGGGCATCACAGATACGCAGTATTTT
CASTRGTGITDTQYF
>TRBV27|TRBJ2-1|NA|NA
TGTGCCAGCAGAAGGTCCGCTGAGGGCGAGCAGTTCTTC
CASRRSAEGEQFF
>TRBV28|TRBJ2-2|NA|NA
TGTGCCAGCCAGACGACGGTGACCGGGGAGCTGTTTTTT
CASQTTVTGELFF
>TRBV28|TRBJ2-7|NA|NA
TGTGCCAGCAGTTCAATCTCCCCGGGGCCCTCCTACGAGCAGTACTTC
CASSSISPGPSYEQYF
>TRBV28|TRBJ2-1|NA|TRBD2
TGTGCCAGCAGTCCTATCCAACTAGCGGGAGGGCTGTCCTACAATGAGCAGTTCTTC
CASSPIQLAGGLSYNEQFF
>TRBV7-9|TRBJ1-2|once|NA
TGTGCCAGCAGCCCGGGGGGAAGCTATGGCTACACCTTC
CASSPGGSYGYTF
>TRBV10-3|TRBJ1-5|NA|NA
TGTGCCATCAGTGCCGGGGAACTGCAGCCCCAGCATTTT
CAISAGELQPQHF
>TRBV7-9|TRBJ2-2|NA|NA
TGTGCCAGCAGCTTTCAGGCAATCGGATATCCGAACACCGGGGAGCTGTTTTTT
CASSFQAIGYPNTGELFF
>TRBV19|TRBJ1-4|NA|NA
TGTGCCAGTAGACCGCAGCCTAGTAATGAAAAACTGTTTTTT
CASRPQPSNEKLFF
>TRBV5-5|TRBJ1-1|NA|NA
TGTGCCAGCAGCTTGGGCGTGAACACTGAAGCTTTCTTT
CASSLGVNTEAFF
>TRBV6-1|TRBJ2-1|NA|NA
TGTGCCAGTCAGGGGGGGTACAATGAGCAGTTCTTC
CASQGGYNEQFF
>TRBV5-1|TRBJ2-7|NA|TRBD2
TGCGCCAGCCGAGGGTTTGCGGGAGGTGTCAACGAGCAGTACTTC
CASRGFAGGVNEQYF
>TRBV7-8|TRBJ1-5|NA|NA
TGTGCCAGCAGCTTCCTAGGGATCCTCGGCCAGCCCCAGCATTTT
CASSFLGILGQPQHF
>TRBV27|TRBJ2-6|NA|TRBD1
TGTGCCAGCAGGAAAACCGGGACAGGGCTTGTCCTGACTTTC
CASRKTGTGLVLTF
>TRBV6-1|TRBJ2-7|NA|NA
TGTGCCAGCAGCCCCTCAGGGTCCTACGAGCAGTACTTC
CASSPSGSYEQYF